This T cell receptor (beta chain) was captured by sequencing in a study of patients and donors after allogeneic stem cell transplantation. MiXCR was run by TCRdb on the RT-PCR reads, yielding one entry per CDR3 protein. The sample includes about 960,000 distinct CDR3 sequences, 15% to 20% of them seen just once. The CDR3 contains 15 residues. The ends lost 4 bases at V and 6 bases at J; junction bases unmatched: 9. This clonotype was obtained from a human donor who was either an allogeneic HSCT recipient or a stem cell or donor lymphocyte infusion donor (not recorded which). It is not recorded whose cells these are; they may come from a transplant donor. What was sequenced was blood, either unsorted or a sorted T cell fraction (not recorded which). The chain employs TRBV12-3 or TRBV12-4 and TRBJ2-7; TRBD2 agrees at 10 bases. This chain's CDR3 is CASSSRASGGGEQYF. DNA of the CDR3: TGTGCCAGCAGTTCGAGGGCTAGCGGGGGAGGCGAGCAGTACTTC.